This entry is about one T cell receptor (beta chain). What it binds is not known. These data are taken from a study of identical twins. Study findings and constraints: Twin pairs had excess sharing that was weaker in beta out-of-frame sequences.

Healthy Caucasian individuals made up all the donors. Through template switching, a universal primer site was introduced, and the cDNA contained unique molecular identifiers. TCRdb reanalysed the 5' RACE reads using MiXCR and keeps one entry per CDR3 protein. The sample lists some 300,000 distinct CDR3 sequences, 9% to 15% occurring once. The trim removed 7 bases at V and 15 bases at J, leaving 16 bases unmatched. From germline, CDR1 is MDHEN and CDR2 SYDVKM. The CDR3 extends over 14 amino acids. This same sample was also part of a study on yellow fever vaccine responses in identical twins. As that report states: After vaccination, twins' T cell response reportedly seemed partly convergent, partly personalized.

This TCR came from a young woman in good health. J is TRBJ2-1 and V is TRBV28; 9 nucleotides agree with TRBD2. Sequenced sample: CD8+ T cells sorted from blood. CDR3 DNA: TGTGCCAGCAACATACTGGACCCTAGCGGGATAATGTTCTTC. Amino acids: CASNILDPSGIMFF.